These 14 T cell receptor beta chains were sequenced from one sample in a study of blood T cell repertoires in COVID-19. The repertoire was sequenced with immunoSEQ multiplex PCR; TCRdb's copy has only in-frame clones and lacks some. The profile shows 87,000 or so clones, roughly 84% of them singletons. Sequencing was carried out using peripheral blood. The receptors come from a woman older than 75 in a cohort sampled during active or convalescent COVID-19.

This rearrangement joins TRBV10-1 to TRBJ1-4; D perhaps matches TRBD1 (5 bases). V lost 3 bases and J 8 bases, leaving 10 bases between the germline ends. CDR1 WNHNN and CDR2 SYGVQD come from the germline V gene (reference sequence). The CDR3 consists of 13 residues. CDR3 bases: TGCGCCAGCAGTGAAGGGGCGAAGGAAAAACTGTTTTTT. Translating it yields CASSEGAKEKLFF.

The chain couples TRBV5-4 to TRBJ2-2; 8 bases line up with TRBD1. CDR3 size: 16 residues. The V gene's germline CDR1 is SGHNT and CDR2 YYREEE (reference sequence). With 0 bases clipped from V and 4 bases from J, the junction kept 5 bases outside the gene matches. Here the CDR3 reads CASSLVRGPVTGELFF. The CDR3 DNA follows: TGTGCCAGCAGCTTGGTCAGGGGGCCGGTCACCGGGGAGCTGTTTTTT.

CDR3 loop: CSTWDRGQETQYF. The CDR3 nucleotides read TGCAGCACCTGGGACAGGGGGCAAGAGACCCAGTACTTC. The chain carries TRBV29-1 and TRBJ2-5, with 11 bases fitting TRBD1. This CDR3 region has 13 residues. Germline lookup yields CDR1 SQVTM and CDR2 ANQGSEA. Germline trimming cut 8 bases from V and 2 bases from J; bases unmatched to any gene: 4.

The J gene is TRBJ1-1, the V gene TRBV5-1; D remains ambiguous. The V gene's germline CDR1 is SGHRS and CDR2 YFSETQ. The germline V and J ends were trimmed by 6 bases and 5 bases, with 20 bases remaining between them. The CDR3 covers 15 residues. This chain's CDR3 is CASNGESGVRTEAFF. CDR3 coding DNA: TGCGCCAGCAACGGGGAATCCGGCGTACGGACTGAAGCTTTCTTT.

The chain joins TRBV11-2 to TRBJ2-5, with TRBD1 matching over 9 bases. The CDR3 runs to 16 residues. The V segment lost 4 bases and the J segment 0 bases; nucleotides outside the gene matches: 6. Germline CDR1 is SGHAT and CDR2 is FQNNGV. The CDR3 spells CASSSTGGLYQETQYF. DNA of the CDR3: TGTGCCAGCAGCTCTACAGGGGGCTTGTACCAAGAGACCCAGTACTTC.

This chain joins TRBV2 and TRBJ2-1, with 9 bases identical to TRBD2. The ends lost 8 bases at V and 8 bases at J; junction bases unmatched: 10. Germline V CDR1 and CDR2: SNHLY, FYNNEI. CDR3 length equals 14 residues. CDR3 sequence (DNA): TGTGCCAGCCACGAAGTGACTAGCGGCTATGAGCAGTTCTTC. This codes for CASHEVTSGYEQFF.

The CDR3 DNA reads TGTGCCAGCAGTCGTACCAGCCAACGGGCCGGGGAGCTGTTTTTT. As protein: CASSRTSQRAGELFF. The V gene is TRBV28, the J gene TRBJ2-2; no clear D gene. Looked up from germline, CDR1 is MDHEN and CDR2 is SYDVKM. V gave up 5 bases and J gave up 6 bases, with 16 bases separating them. The CDR3 loop spans 15 amino acids.

The rearrangement joins TRBV11-3 to TRBJ2-7, with a weak D call TRBD2 (6 bases). The V gene's germline CDR1 is SGHNT and CDR2 YENEEA. The germline V and J ends were trimmed by 5 bases and 7 bases, with 18 bases remaining between them. The CDR3 covers 14 residues. CDR3 coding DNA: TGTGCCAGCAGCACGGGACCTACGGGGGATGAGCAGTACTTC. The encoded protein is CASSTGPTGDEQYF.

The rearrangement uses TRBV3-1 (or the pseudogene TRBV3-2) and TRBJ1-6; perhaps TRBD1 as D (5 bases). The CDR3 has 13 residues. With 1 base removed from V and 10 bases from J, the gap between germline ends came to 8 bases. CDR1 and CDR2 from the germline V gene are LGHDT and YNNKEL (reference sequence). CDR3 sequence (DNA): TGTGCCAGCAGCCAAGGGGGGGACTCACCCCTCCACTTT. Translation gives CASSQGGDSPLHF.

The CDR3 spells CASSQMGAGAPNYGYTF. The CDR3 DNA is TGCGCCAGCAGCCAAATGGGTGCAGGGGCCCCTAACTATGGCTACACCTTC. The chain carries TRBV4-1 and TRBJ1-2; TRBD1 might be the D (6 bases). The CDR3 sequence is 17 residues long. From germline, CDR1 is MGHRA and CDR2 YSYEKL. Trimming removed 2 bases from V and 0 bases from J, with 16 bases in between.

V and J are TRBV5-1 and TRBJ1-4, with D uncertain. The CDR3 totals 16 residues. Germline V gene lookup returns CDR1 SGHRS and CDR2 YFSETQ. V was shortened by 4 bases and J by 6 bases, with 19 bases between the two germline ends. This CDR3 reads CASSPWGGKGDEKLFF. The CDR3 DNA reads TGCGCCAGCAGCCCCTGGGGAGGCAAGGGAGATGAAAAACTGTTTTTT. Combining the CDR3 with reference TRBV5-1 and TRBJ1-4 gives the whole variable domain KAGVTQTPRYLIKTRGQQVTLSCSPISGHRSVSWYQQTPGQGLQFLFEYFSETQRNKGNFPGRFSGRQFSNSRSEMNVSTLELGDSALYLCASSPWGGKGDEKLFFGSGTQLSVL.

The chain recombines TRBV12-3 or TRBV12-4 with TRBJ1-1; D is unclear. V shed 3 bases and J shed 1 base, with 6 bases lying between them. CDR3 length: 13 residues. The CDR3 sequence: CASSFWQNTEAFF. The CDR3 coding sequence is TGTGCCAGCAGTTTCTGGCAGAACACTGAAGCTTTCTTT.

The sample holds one count of this clone. This rearrangement joins TRBV27 to TRBJ2-4; 7 bases fit TRBD2. Germline loops: CDR1 MNHEY, CDR2 SMNVEV (reference sequence). The CDR3 totals 14 residues. With V trimmed by 4 bases and J by 6 bases, 6 bases remained unmatched. CDR3 bases: TGTGCCAGCAGTTCCCGGGGGGAGGGAAACATTCAGTACTTC. It translates to CASSSRGEGNIQYF.

In its sample, this clone was seen once. The chain carries TRBV27 and TRBJ1-6; 7 nucleotides match TRBD1. This CDR3 region has 16 residues. The trim removed 3 bases at V and 6 bases at J, leaving 8 bases unmatched. Per the germline V gene, CDR1 is MNHEY and CDR2 is SMNVEV (reference sequence). CDR3 DNA: TGTGCCAGCAGTTTCCAAAAGGGGGCGGGTAATTCACCCCTCCACTTT. Protein sequence: CASSFQKGAGNSPLHF.